One and the same sample provided the 23 T cell receptor beta chains below, sequenced in a study of T cell responses to AZD1222 COVID-19 vaccine. The assay was immunoSEQ multiplex PCR, and TCRdb's table has in-frame clones only and misses some. The table shows roughly 130,000 clones, with roughly 90% occurring only once. The material was peripheral blood, obtained on day 0 of AZD1222 vaccination. These receptors were obtained from an adult in good health.

V usage is TRBV6-6 and J usage is TRBJ1-2; D is perhaps TRBD1 (5 bases). V lost 7 bases, J lost 5 bases, and 17 bases lay in between. The CDR3 has 14 amino acids. Per the germline V gene, CDR1 is MNHNY and CDR2 is SVGAGI (reference sequence). The CDR3 nucleotides read TGTGCCAGCACCCAGGAAAGGGGCGGGTATGGCTACACCTTC. It translates to CASTQERGGYGYTF.

The chain links TRBV3-1 (or the pseudogene TRBV3-2) to TRBJ2-7; D may match TRBD1 or TRBD2 (5 bases each). CDR1 is LGHDT, CDR2 YNNKEL, per germline (reference sequence). The CDR3 is 15 residues long. The V end lost 2 bases, the J end lost 4 bases, and 15 bases lay between the germline ends. CDR3 bases: TGTGCCAGCAGCCAACACGCCGCTGGGGGATACGAGCAGTACTTC. Its protein product is CASSQHAAGGYEQYF.

The chain carries TRBV28 and TRBJ1-2, with no clear D. The CDR3 has 14 amino acids. Germline loops: CDR1 MDHEN, CDR2 SYDVKM. V was pared by 7 bases and J by 0 bases, with 12 bases between. CDR3 sequence (DNA): TGTGCCAGCATGTTCGAGTTAGCTAACTATGGCTACACCTTC. Protein: CASMFELANYGYTF.

In this sample, this clone turned up once. This chain links TRBV5-4 with TRBJ1-5, with D uncertain. There are 16 residues in the CDR3. Trimming took 6 bases from V and 3 from J, leaving 19 bases between them. Looked up from germline, CDR1 is SGHNT and CDR2 is YYREEE (reference sequence). The CDR3 DNA reads TGTGCCAGCATCCTTCTCTACACAGCCCCCAATCAGCCCCAGCATTTT. It specifies CASILLYTAPNQPQHF.

The chain carries TRBV7-2 and TRBJ2-7, with a possible D match to TRBD2 (5 bases). The germline V gene has CDR1 SGHTA and CDR2 FQGNSA. CDR3 size: 11 residues. V lost 4 bases to trimming and J lost 6 bases, with 7 bases between them. DNA for the CDR3: TGTGCCAGCAGCTCCACTAGCGAGCAGTACTTC. It is translated as CASSSTSEQYF.

This chain uses TRBV5-4 with TRBJ2-2; 8 nucleotides agree with TRBD1. Germline CDR1 reads SGHNT; CDR2 reads YYREEE (reference sequence). The J segment lost 5 bases and the V segment lost 1 base, leaving 10 bases of the junction unmatched. The CDR3 has 17 amino acids. The CDR3 region has the DNA TGTGCCAGCAGCTTGTCACCTCGACAGGGGAAGACCGGGGAGCTGTTTTTT. Protein sequence: CASSLSPRQGKTGELFF.

This chain connects TRBV28 to TRBJ1-6; D is possibly TRBD1 (5 bases). The germline CDR1 and CDR2 sequences are MDHEN and SYDVKM. V was shortened by 2 bases and J by 16 bases, with 12 bases between the two germline ends. This CDR3 has 12 amino acids. CDR3 sequence (DNA): TGTGCCAGCAGTTTAGGAGGGGTTTCACTCCACTTT. As protein: CASSLGGVSLHF.

The V and J genes are TRBV9 and TRBJ1-2; D is undetermined. Germline V lookup: CDR1 SGDLS, CDR2 YYNGEE. Trimming removed 0 bases from V and 8 bases from J, with 14 bases in between. CDR3 length equals 14 residues. CDR3 coding DNA: TGTGCCAGCAGCGTAGAAGAGCCCTCTGACGGCTACACCTTC. Translating gives CASSVEEPSDGYTF.

V usage is TRBV4-1 and J usage is TRBJ2-7, with 11 bases identical to TRBD1. The V gene end was trimmed by 5 bases and the J gene end by 2 bases; junction bases not matched to a gene: 2. This CDR3 has 14 amino acids. Per the germline V gene, CDR1 is MGHRA and CDR2 is YSYEKL. Here the CDR3 reads CASSSDRGPYEQYF. The CDR3, as DNA: TGCGCCAGCAGCTCGGACAGGGGGCCCTACGAGCAGTACTTC.

This chain joins TRBV5-1 and TRBJ1-2; 11 positions match TRBD1. CDR3 length: 13 residues. V dropped 4 bases and J dropped 6; count of bases not matched to a gene: 2. The germline gives CDR1 SGHRS, CDR2 YFSETQ. The CDR3 coding sequence is TGCGCCAGCAGCCGGGGACAGGGGGATGGCTACACCTTC. Its protein product is CASSRGQGDGYTF.

V gene TRBV28 combines with J gene TRBJ2-3; 10 bases are a match to TRBD2. Trimming took 9 bases from V and 6 from J; bases not matched to a gene: 6. The CDR3 covers 13 residues. CDR1 and CDR2 (germline): MDHEN, SYDVKM. The CDR3 spells CASVSGGADTQYF. CDR3 in DNA: TGTGCCAGTGTAAGCGGGGGGGCTGATACGCAGTATTTT.

J is TRBJ1-1 and V is TRBV2, with D possibly matching TRBD1 (6 bases). The CDR3 totals 15 residues. Trimming removed 5 bases at V and 0 bases at J, with 13 bases between. Germline lookup yields CDR1 SNHLY and CDR2 FYNNEI. In DNA form, the CDR3 reads TGTGCCAGCAGTAGACGACAGGCAATGAACACTGAAGCTTTCTTT. Protein sequence: CASSRRQAMNTEAFF.

The rearrangement links TRBV24-1 to TRBJ2-7; D ambiguous. CDR3 length equals 13 residues. The germline CDR1 and CDR2 sequences are KGHDR and SFDVKD. Between the trimmed V and J ends, which lost 5 bases and 1 base, there was a span of 8 bases. The CDR3 reads CATSVKGSYEQYF. CDR3 bases: TGTGCCACCAGTGTAAAGGGATCCTACGAGCAGTACTTC.

The chain has TRBV13 and TRBJ2-5, with D possibly matching TRBD2 (5 bases). The CDR3 spans 12 residues. Germline V lookup: CDR1 PRHDT, CDR2 FYEKMQ (reference sequence). Trimming shortened V by 5 bases and J by 8 bases, and 12 bases separated the two germline ends. This CDR3 reads CASSRLEGTQYF. Written as DNA, the CDR3 is TGTGCCAGCAGCCGATTAGAGGGAACCCAGTACTTC.

The chain carries TRBV3-1 (or the pseudogene TRBV3-2) and TRBJ1-4; 9 nucleotides align to TRBD1. This CDR3 is built from 16 residues. The J segment lost 3 bases and the V segment lost 2 bases, leaving 4 bases of the junction unmatched. Germline values: CDR1 LGHDT, CDR2 YNNKEL (reference sequence). CDR3 DNA: TGTGCCAGCAGCCAACGTAGACAGGGGGCTAATGAAAAACTGTTTTTT. It specifies CASSQRRQGANEKLFF.

The gene calls are TRBV28 and TRBJ2-7, with 9 bases fitting TRBD1. Trimming took 2 bases from V and 0 from J; bases not matched to a gene: 8. CDR1 is MDHEN, CDR2 SYDVKM, per germline. The CDR3 has 17 amino acids. Written as DNA, the CDR3 is TGTGCCAGCAGTTTACCCCCCGGACAGGGGCCCTCCTACGAGCAGTACTTC. Its translation is CASSLPPGQGPSYEQYF.

The chain couples TRBV12-3 or TRBV12-4 to TRBJ1-5; weak D call: TRBD1 (5 bases). There are 13 residues in the CDR3. Deletions cut 5 bases from V and 2 bases from J, with 7 bases between. CDR3 nucleotides: TGTGCCAGCAGTCGGGACGGCAATCAGCCCCAGCATTTT. This encodes CASSRDGNQPQHF.

CDR3 DNA sequence: TGCGCCAGCAGCTTGAGCGCTGGAAACACCATATATTTT. Protein product: CASSLSAGNTIYF. The chain links TRBV5-1 to TRBJ1-3; no firm D call. CDR3 length equals 13 residues. Trimming cost V 1 base and J 2 bases, with 4 bases left between them. Germline CDR1 reads SGHRS; CDR2 reads YFSETQ. Variable domain in full (rest from reference TRBV5-1 and TRBJ1-3): KAGVTQTPRYLIKTRGQQVTLSCSPISGHRSVSWYQQTPGQGLQFLFEYFSETQRNKGNFPGRFSGRQFSNSRSEMNVSTLELGDSALYLCASSLSAGNTIYFGEGSWLTVV.

The chain employs TRBV4-1 and TRBJ1-5; D ambiguous. The CDR3 contains 17 residues. V was shortened by 0 bases and J by 0 bases, with 12 bases between the two germline ends. Looked up from germline, CDR1 is MGHRA and CDR2 is YSYEKL. The CDR3 sequence is CASSQEGSADSNQPQHF. The DNA for the CDR3 is TGCGCCAGCAGCCAAGAGGGAAGCGCGGATAGCAATCAGCCCCAGCATTTT.

This chain uses TRBV29-1 with TRBJ1-2; 9 nucleotides line up with TRBD1. The germline gives CDR1 SQVTM, CDR2 ANQGSEA. The CDR3 totals 14 residues. With V trimmed by 6 bases and J by 3 bases, 8 bases remained unmatched. The CDR3 nucleotides are TGCAGCGTGGGGACAGGGACCAGTGACTATGGCTACACCTTC. The encoded protein is CSVGTGTSDYGYTF.

This chain joins TRBV6-5 and TRBJ1-5; D not certain. The CDR3 covers 15 residues. The V end lost 8 bases, the J end lost 0 bases, and 14 bases lay between the germline ends. In germline, CDR1 is MNHEY, CDR2 SVGAGI. This CDR3 is CASDWNGDSNQPQHF. The CDR3 coding sequence is TGTGCCAGCGACTGGAACGGGGATAGCAATCAGCCCCAGCATTTT.

The rearrangement links TRBV6-5 to TRBJ2-5; tentative D call: TRBD2 (5 bases). The CDR3 is made up of 13 amino acids. V was trimmed by 7 bases and J by 5 bases, leaving 14 bases between them. Germline values: CDR1 MNHEY, CDR2 SVGAGI. CDR3 DNA: TGTGCCAGCACCGCCGCGGGTTCCGAGACCCAGTACTTC. It is translated as CASTAAGSETQYF.

The chain links TRBV21-1 to TRBJ2-2; the listed D gene, TRBD1, was not tested against the DNA. TRBV21-1 constitutes a pseudogene. CDR3 size: 14 residues. As DNA, the CDR3 is TGTGCCAGCAGCGATCCCCCAGGGAACTGGGAGCTGTTTTTT. Translating it yields CASSDPPGNWELFF.